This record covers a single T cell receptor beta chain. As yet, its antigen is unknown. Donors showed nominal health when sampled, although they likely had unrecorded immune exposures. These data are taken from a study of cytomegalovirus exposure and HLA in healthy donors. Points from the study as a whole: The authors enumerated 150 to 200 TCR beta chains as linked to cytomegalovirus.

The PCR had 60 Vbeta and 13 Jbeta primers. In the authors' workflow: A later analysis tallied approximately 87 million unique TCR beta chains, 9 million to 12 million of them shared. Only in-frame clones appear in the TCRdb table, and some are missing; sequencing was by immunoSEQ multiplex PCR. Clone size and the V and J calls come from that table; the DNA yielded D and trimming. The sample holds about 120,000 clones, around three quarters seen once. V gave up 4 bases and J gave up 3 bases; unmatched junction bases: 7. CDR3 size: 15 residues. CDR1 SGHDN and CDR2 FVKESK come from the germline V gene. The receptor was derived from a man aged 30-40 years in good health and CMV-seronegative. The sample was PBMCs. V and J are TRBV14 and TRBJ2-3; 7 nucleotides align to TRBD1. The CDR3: CASSLNRGRTDTQYF. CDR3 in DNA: TGTGCCAGCAGCCTAAACAGGGGACGGACAGATACGCAGTATTTT.